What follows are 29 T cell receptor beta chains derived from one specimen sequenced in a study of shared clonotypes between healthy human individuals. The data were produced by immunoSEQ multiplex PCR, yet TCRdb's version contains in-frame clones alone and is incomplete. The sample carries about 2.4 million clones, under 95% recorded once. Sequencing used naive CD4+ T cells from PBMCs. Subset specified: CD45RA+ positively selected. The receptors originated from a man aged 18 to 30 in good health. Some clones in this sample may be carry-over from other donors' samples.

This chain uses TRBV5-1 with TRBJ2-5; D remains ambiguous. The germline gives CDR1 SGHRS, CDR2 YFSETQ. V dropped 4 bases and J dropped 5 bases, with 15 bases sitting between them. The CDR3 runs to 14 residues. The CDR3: CASSPGVADETQYF. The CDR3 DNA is TGCGCCAGCAGCCCTGGGGTAGCAGACGAGACCCAGTACTTC.

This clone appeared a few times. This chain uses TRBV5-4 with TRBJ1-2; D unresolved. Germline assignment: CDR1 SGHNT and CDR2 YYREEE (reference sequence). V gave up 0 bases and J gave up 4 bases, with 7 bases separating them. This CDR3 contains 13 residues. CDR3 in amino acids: CASSLVSGYGYTF. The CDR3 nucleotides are TGTGCCAGCAGCTTGGTTTCGGGCTATGGCTACACCTTC.

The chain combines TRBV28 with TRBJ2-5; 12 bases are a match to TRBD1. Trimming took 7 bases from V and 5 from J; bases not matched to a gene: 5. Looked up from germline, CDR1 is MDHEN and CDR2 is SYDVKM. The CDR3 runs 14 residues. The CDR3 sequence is CASIDGTGGETQYF. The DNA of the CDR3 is TGTGCCAGCATCGACGGGACAGGGGGCGAGACCCAGTACTTC.

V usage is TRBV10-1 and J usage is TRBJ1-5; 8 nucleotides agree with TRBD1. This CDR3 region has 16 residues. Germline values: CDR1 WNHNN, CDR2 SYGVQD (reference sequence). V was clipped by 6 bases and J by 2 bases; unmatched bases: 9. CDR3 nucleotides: TGCGCCAGCAGGGTCAGACACAGGGGGGGCAATCAGCCCCAGCATTTT. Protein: CASRVRHRGGNQPQHF.

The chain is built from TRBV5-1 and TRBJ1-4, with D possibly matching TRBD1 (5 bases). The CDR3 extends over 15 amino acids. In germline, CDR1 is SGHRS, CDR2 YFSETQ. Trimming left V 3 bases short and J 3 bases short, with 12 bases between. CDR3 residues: CASSSVKGSNEKLFF. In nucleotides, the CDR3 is TGCGCCAGCAGCTCGGTCAAGGGGTCTAATGAAAAACTGTTTTTT.

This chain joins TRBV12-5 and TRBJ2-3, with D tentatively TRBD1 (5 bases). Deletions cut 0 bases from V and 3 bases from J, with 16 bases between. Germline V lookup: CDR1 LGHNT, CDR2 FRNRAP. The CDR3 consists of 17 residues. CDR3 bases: TGTGCTAGTGGTTTGGTACTTAGGGGTACTGGTACAGATACGCAGTATTTT. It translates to CASGLVLRGTGTDTQYF.

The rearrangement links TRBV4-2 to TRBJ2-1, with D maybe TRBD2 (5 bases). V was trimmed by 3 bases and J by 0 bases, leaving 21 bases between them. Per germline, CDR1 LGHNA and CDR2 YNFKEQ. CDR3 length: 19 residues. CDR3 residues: CASSQPRGEVPSSYNEQFF. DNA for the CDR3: TGTGCCAGCAGCCAGCCCCGGGGTGAGGTCCCGAGCTCCTACAATGAGCAGTTCTTC.

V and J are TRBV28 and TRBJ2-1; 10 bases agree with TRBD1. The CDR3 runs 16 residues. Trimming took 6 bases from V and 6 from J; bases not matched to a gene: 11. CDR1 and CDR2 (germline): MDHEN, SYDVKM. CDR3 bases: TGTGCCAGCAGCTACTCTCGGACAGGGGGTTTCAATGAGCAGTTCTTC. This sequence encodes CASSYSRTGGFNEQFF.

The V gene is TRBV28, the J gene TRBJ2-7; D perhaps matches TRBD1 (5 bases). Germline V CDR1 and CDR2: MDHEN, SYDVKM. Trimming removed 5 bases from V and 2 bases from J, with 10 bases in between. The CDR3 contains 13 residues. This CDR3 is CASSTDSPYEQYF. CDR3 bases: TGTGCCAGCAGTACCGACAGCCCCTACGAGCAGTACTTC.

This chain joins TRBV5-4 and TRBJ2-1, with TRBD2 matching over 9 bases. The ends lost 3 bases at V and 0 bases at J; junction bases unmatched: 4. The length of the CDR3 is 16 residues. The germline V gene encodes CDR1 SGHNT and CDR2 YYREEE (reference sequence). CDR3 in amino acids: CASSSLAGASYNEQFF. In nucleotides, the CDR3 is TGTGCCAGCAGCTCGTTAGCGGGAGCCTCCTACAATGAGCAGTTCTTC.

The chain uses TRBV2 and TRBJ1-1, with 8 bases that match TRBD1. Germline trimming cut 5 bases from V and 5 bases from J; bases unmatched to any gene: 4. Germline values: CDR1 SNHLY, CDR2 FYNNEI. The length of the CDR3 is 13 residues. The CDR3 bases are TGTGCCAGCAGTTGGACAGGGAGTACTGAAGCTTTCTTT. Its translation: CASSWTGSTEAFF.

As DNA, the CDR3 is TGTGCCAGCAGCTTGGGGCACGGGTTAGGGACCCAGTACTTC. Protein product: CASSLGHGLGTQYF. V usage is TRBV7-9 and J usage is TRBJ2-5, with D perhaps matching TRBD1 (5 bases). Per germline, CDR1 SEHNR and CDR2 FQNEAQ (reference sequence). Trimming cost V 3 bases and J 7 bases, with 15 bases left between them. The CDR3 loop spans 14 amino acids.

CDR3 region: CASSEFGVPNEKLFF. The CDR3 DNA follows: TGTGCCAGCAGTGAATTCGGGGTACCTAATGAAAAACTGTTTTTT. The V call is TRBV25-1, the J call TRBJ1-4; no clear D gene. The V gene's germline CDR1 is MGHDK and CDR2 SYGVNS. CDR3 size: 15 residues. Between the trimmed V and J ends, which lost 1 base and 3 bases, there was a span of 9 bases.

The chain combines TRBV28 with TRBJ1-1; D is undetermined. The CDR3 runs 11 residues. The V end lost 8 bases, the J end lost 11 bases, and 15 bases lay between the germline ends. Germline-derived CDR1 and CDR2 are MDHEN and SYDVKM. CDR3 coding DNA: TGTGCCAGCGAACAGACGGATCGGGCTTTCTTT. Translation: CASEQTDRAFF.

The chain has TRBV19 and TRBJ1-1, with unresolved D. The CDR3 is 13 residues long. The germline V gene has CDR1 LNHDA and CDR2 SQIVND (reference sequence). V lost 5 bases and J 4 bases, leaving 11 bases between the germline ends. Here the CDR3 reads CASSSTAGTEAFF. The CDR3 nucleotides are TGTGCCAGTAGTTCGACCGCGGGCACTGAAGCTTTCTTT.

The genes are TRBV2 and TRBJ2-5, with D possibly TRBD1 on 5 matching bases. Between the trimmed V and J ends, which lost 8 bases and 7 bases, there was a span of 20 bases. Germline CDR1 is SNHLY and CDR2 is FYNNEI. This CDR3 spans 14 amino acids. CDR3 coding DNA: TGTGCCAGCCCAAGGGGAACAGGATATGGGACCCAGTACTTC. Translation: CASPRGTGYGTQYF.

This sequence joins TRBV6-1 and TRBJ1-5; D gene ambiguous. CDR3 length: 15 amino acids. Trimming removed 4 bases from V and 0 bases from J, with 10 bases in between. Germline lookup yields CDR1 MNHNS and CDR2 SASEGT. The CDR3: CASSALPNSNQPQHF. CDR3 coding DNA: TGTGCCAGCAGTGCACTGCCCAATAGCAATCAGCCCCAGCATTTT.

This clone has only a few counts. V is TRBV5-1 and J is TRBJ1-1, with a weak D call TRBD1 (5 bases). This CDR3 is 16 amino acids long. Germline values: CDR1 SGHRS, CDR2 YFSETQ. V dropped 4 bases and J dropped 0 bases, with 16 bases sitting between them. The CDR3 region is CASSLYVTGLNTEAFF. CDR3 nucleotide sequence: TGCGCCAGCAGCCTCTATGTAACAGGTCTGAACACTGAAGCTTTCTTT.

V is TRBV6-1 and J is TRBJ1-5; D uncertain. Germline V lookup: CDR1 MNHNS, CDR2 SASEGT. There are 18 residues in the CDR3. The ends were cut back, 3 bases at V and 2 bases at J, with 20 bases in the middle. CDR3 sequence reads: CASSEVGTTLIGNQPQHF. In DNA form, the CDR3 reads TGTGCCAGCAGTGAGGTGGGTACTACACTGATTGGCAATCAGCCCCAGCATTTT.

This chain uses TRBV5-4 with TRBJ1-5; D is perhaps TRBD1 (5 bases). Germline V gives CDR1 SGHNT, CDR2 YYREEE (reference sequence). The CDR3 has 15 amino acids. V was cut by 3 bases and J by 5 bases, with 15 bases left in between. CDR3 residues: CASSWGCIIDQPQHF. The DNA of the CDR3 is TGTGCCAGCAGCTGGGGGTGTATAATTGATCAGCCCCAGCATTTT.

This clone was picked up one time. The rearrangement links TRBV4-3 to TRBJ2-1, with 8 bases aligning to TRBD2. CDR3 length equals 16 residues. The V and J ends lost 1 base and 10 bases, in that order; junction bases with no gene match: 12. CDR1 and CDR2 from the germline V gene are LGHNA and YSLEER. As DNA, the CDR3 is TGCGCCAGCAGCCAAGGAATATCGGGACTAGGGAACGAGCAGTTCTTC. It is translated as CASSQGISGLGNEQFF.

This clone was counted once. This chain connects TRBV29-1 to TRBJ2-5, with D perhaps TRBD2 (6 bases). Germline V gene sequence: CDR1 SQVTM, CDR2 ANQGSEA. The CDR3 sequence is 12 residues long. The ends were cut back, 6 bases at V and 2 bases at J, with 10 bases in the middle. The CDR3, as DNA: TGCAGCGTGGGGGAGGTTCAAGAGACCCAGTACTTC. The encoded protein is CSVGEVQETQYF. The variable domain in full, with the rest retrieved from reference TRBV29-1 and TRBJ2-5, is SAVISQKPSRDICQRGTSLTIQCQVDSQVTMMFWYRQQPGQSLTLIATANQGSEATYESGFVIDKFPISRPNLTFSTLTVSNMSPEDSSIYLCSVGEVQETQYFGPGTRLLVL.

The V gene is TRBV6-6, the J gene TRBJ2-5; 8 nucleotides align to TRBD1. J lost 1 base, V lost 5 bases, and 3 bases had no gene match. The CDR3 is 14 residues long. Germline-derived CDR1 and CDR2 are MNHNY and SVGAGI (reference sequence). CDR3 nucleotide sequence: TGTGCCAGCAGTCAGACAGGGGCCCAAGAGACCCAGTACTTC. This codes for CASSQTGAQETQYF.

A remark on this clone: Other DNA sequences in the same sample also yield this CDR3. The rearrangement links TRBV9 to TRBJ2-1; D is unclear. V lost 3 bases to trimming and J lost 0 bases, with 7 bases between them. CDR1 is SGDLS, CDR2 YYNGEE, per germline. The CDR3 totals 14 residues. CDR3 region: CASSAGNSYNEQFF. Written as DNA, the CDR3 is TGTGCCAGCAGCGCCGGCAACTCCTACAATGAGCAGTTCTTC.

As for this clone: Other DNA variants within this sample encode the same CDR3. CDR3: CASSSGQSYEQYF. CDR3 nucleotides: TGTGCCAGCAGCTCGGGACAGTCCTACGAGCAGTACTTC. This chain connects TRBV5-6 to TRBJ2-7; 7 bases align to TRBD1. Germline lookup yields CDR1 SGHDT and CDR2 YYEEEE. CDR3 length: 13 amino acids. The J segment lost 1 base and the V segment lost 3 bases, leaving 1 base of the junction unmatched.

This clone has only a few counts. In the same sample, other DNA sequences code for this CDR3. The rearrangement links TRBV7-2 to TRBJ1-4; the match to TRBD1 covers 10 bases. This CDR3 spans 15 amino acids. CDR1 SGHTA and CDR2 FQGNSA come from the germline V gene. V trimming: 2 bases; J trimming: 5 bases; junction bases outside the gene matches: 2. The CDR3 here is CASSLSGQGNEKLFF. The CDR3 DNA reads TGTGCCAGCAGCTTATCGGGACAGGGGAATGAAAAACTGTTTTTT.

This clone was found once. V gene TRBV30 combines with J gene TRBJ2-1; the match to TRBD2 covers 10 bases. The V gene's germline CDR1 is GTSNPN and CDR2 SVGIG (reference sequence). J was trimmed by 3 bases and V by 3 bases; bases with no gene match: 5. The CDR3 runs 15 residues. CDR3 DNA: TGTGCCTGGAGCCAATCTAGCGGGGGCTACAATGAGCAGTTCTTC. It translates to CAWSQSSGGYNEQFF.

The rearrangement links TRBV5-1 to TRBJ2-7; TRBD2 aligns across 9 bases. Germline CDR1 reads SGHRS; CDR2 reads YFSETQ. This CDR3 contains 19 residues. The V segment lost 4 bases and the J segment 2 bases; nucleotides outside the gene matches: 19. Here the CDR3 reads CASSPGIAGLASVTYEQYF. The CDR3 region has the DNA TGCGCCAGCAGCCCGGGGATAGCGGGACTAGCTTCTGTAACCTACGAGCAGTACTTC.

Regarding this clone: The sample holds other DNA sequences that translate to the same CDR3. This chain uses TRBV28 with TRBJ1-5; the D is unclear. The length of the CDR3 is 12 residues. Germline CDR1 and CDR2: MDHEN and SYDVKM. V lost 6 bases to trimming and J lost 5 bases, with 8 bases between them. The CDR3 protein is CASSLRDQPQHF. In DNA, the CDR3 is TGTGCCAGCAGCCTCCGGGATCAGCCCCAGCATTTT. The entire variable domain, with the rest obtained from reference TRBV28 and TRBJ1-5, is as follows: DVKVTQSSRYLVKRTGEKVFLECVQDMDHENMFWYRQDPGLGLRLIYFSYDVKMKEKGDIPEGYSVSREKKERFSLILESASTNQTSMYLCASSLRDQPQHFGDGTRLSIL.